This T cell receptor beta chain is from a study of shared clonotypes between healthy human individuals. CDR3 length equals 13 residues. CDR1 is SSHAT and CDR2 is FNYEAQ in the germline V gene (reference sequence). This clone was seen once. A junction boundary mismatches the germline segment, possibly from a read error. Additional DNA sequences in this sample encode the identical CDR3. The method was immunoSEQ multiplex PCR; TCRdb's version includes in-frame clones alone and lacks a portion of them. The sample holds roughly 2.5 million clones; around nine tenths are singletons and the top ten take 0.14%.

The chain has TRBV7-7 and TRBJ2-1, with 7 nucleotides matching TRBD1. The sequencing input was naive CD4+ T cells sorted from blood. Subset meaning: CD45RA+ positively selected. The receptor's source is a man between 18 and 35 years old in good health. The CDR3 coding sequence is TGTGCTAGCAGCAGGGACAGATACAATGAGCAGTTCTTC. Encoded protein: CASSRDRYNEQFF.